The next 12 T cell receptor beta chains were all read from a single sample in a study of post-analysis software for immune sequencing data. Sequencing libraries made from TCR beta cDNA carried unique molecular identifiers. TCRdb analysed the PCR reads with MiXCR anew, one entry per CDR3 protein. The sample lists around 260,000 distinct CDR3 sequences; 35% to 40% were seen once. Their cognate antigens are unknown. Overall study results and limits: Five or six TRBV segments, including TRBV5-6, TRBV5-1 and TRBV20-1, were more frequent in patients than controls.

The sequenced material came from blood. These receptors came from a girl aged 5-17 years with multiple sclerosis.

This clonotype was picked up many times. The chain employs TRBV5-1 and TRBJ2-1; a possible D gene is TRBD2 (5 bases). Trimming cost V 4 bases and J 10 bases, with 12 bases left between them. The CDR3 length is 12 residues. Germline V gene lookup returns CDR1 SGHRS and CDR2 YFSETQ. In DNA form, the CDR3 reads TGCGCCAGCAGCCCCGGCGGGCAGGAGCAGTTCTTC. Encoded protein: CASSPGGQEQFF.

This clonotype was counted a single time. The chain joins TRBV20-1 to TRBJ1-2; the D is unclear. Trimming took 0 bases from V and 8 from J, leaving 4 bases between them. The CDR3 contains 10 residues. Per germline, CDR1 DFQATT and CDR2 SNEGSKA (reference sequence). CDR3 protein: CSARDGGYTF. CDR3 sequence (DNA): TGCAGTGCTAGAGATGGGGGCTACACCTTC.

This clonotype was observed a few times. The gene calls are TRBV3-1 and TRBJ2-1; 8 bases match TRBD1. The CDR3 is made up of 15 amino acids. Germline V CDR1 and CDR2: LGHDT, YNNKEL (reference sequence). Trimming at V came to 5 bases and at J to 5 bases, leaving 8 bases not matched to a gene. The chain's CDR3 is CASSSPGQVHNEQFF. The CDR3 DNA is TGTGCCAGCAGCTCGCCGGGACAGGTACACAATGAGCAGTTCTTC.

This clonotype was observed a few times. In nucleotides, the CDR3 is TGTGCCAGCAGCGACCGACAGGGGGTGAACACTGAAGCTTTCTTT. Translation: CASSDRQGVNTEAFF. This sequence joins TRBV28 and TRBJ1-1; 9 bases agree with TRBD1. CDR1 and CDR2 (germline): MDHEN, SYDVKM. The CDR3 has 15 residues. Germline trimming cut 6 bases from V and 0 bases from J; bases unmatched to any gene: 5.

Only a few counts were recorded for this clonotype. The CDR3 loop is CSANQGYEQYF. In nucleotides, the CDR3 is TGCAGTGCTAACCAGGGCTACGAGCAGTACTTC. The chain recombines TRBV20-1 with TRBJ2-7, with D possibly TRBD1 on 5 matching bases. CDR3 length: 11 residues. Between the trimmed V and J ends, which lost 4 bases and 3 bases, there was a span of 7 bases. Germline V gene lookup returns CDR1 DFQATT and CDR2 SNEGSKA (reference sequence).

This clonotype was observed a few times. The rearrangement links TRBV18 to TRBJ2-7; TRBD1 aligns across 9 bases. Germline V gene lookup returns CDR1 KGHSH and CDR2 LQKENI. The CDR3 length is 19 residues. Trimming removed 1 base from V and 6 bases from J; junction bases left unmatched: 19. CDR3 bases: TGTGCCAGCTCACCACTTAGAGTCAGTCGGGGACAGGGACTCAGCGAGCAGTACTTC. Translated, it gives CASSPLRVSRGQGLSEQYF.

A note on this clonotype: A much larger clone differs by one base, so this may be a read error. The chain recombines TRBV29-1 with TRBJ1-2; a possible D gene is TRBD1 (5 bases). This CDR3 is 17 amino acids long. V lost 2 bases to trimming and J lost 5 bases, with 24 bases between them. The germline CDR1 and CDR2 sequences are SQVTM and ANQGSEA. The CDR3 sequence: CSVEIRGLPTRLYGYTF. The CDR3 DNA follows: TGCAGCGTTGAAATACGGGGCCTCCCAACAAGATTATATGGCTACACCTTC.

The chain carries TRBV6-2 or TRBV6-3 and TRBJ2-7; TRBD1 might be the D (5 bases). V lost 2 bases and J lost 3, with 14 bases in between. Per germline, CDR1 MNHEY and CDR2 SVGEGT. There are 15 residues in the CDR3. The CDR3: CASSYDQGYLYEQYF. Here the CDR3 DNA reads TGTGCCAGCAGTTACGACCAGGGTTACCTCTACGAGCAGTACTTC.

This clonotype was seen more than once but under ten times. This clone may be a read error of a much larger clone one base away. This chain joins TRBV29-1 and TRBJ2-7, with 10 bases fitting TRBD2. J lost 7 bases, V lost 0 bases, and 15 bases had no gene match. Germline lookup yields CDR1 SQVTM and CDR2 ANQGSEA. The CDR3 covers 17 residues. The CDR3 spells CSVEDKRRTSGYNEQYF. For the CDR3, the DNA is TGCAGCGTTGAAGATAAACGCAGGACTAGCGGTTACAATGAGCAGTACTTC.

V usage is TRBV29-1 and J usage is TRBJ1-1, with 12 bases identical to TRBD1. The germline V gene encodes CDR1 SQVTM and CDR2 ANQGSEA. The CDR3 sequence is 15 residues long. The junction had 4 bases not matched to a gene; V was cut back by 4 bases and J by 1 base. The DNA of the CDR3 is TGCAGCGTTGGGGGGACAGGGGGCGGGAACACTGAAGCTTTCTTT. Amino acid sequence: CSVGGTGGGNTEAFF.

The V and J genes are TRBV6-5 and TRBJ2-1; D gene unclear. The CDR3 runs to 15 residues. Trimming stripped 7 bases from V and 4 bases from J, with 17 bases between. Germline-derived CDR1 and CDR2 are MNHEY and SVGAGI. CDR3 amino acids: CASTPWAGAYNEQFF. The CDR3, as DNA: TGTGCCAGCACCCCATGGGCAGGAGCTTACAATGAGCAGTTCTTC.

This clonotype was seen at least ten times. The rearrangement uses TRBV5-1 and TRBJ2-3; 9 bases align to TRBD2. V was clipped by 4 bases and J by 3 bases; unmatched bases: 9. The CDR3 has 16 amino acids. The germline V gene encodes CDR1 SGHRS and CDR2 YFSETQ. The CDR3 protein is CASSLTPSGVTDTQYF. The DNA of the CDR3 is TGCGCCAGCAGCCTGACGCCTAGCGGGGTAACAGATACGCAGTATTTT.